This TCR beta chain was profiled in a study of shared clonotypes between healthy human individuals (dated by TCRdb to 2018 to 2021). Broadly, across the study: A couple of women and three men aged 18 to 49 years were included in the cohort. For each donor, three plates each were used for CD4 naive and CD4 memory, two plates were used for CD8 naive, and one plate was used for CD8 memory. To estimate repertoire size and how much clonotypes are shared between individuals, the study performed deep sequencing of blood TCR repertoires from about five healthy adults. To increase sequencing depth and limit assay-specific biases, TCR repertoire library preparation and sequencing were carried out by different laboratories using diverse techniques. Each donor's leukapheresis produced roughly between roughly 0.85 and 10 billion PBMCs. General findings and caveats noted by the study authors: The genetic and exposure-history diversity represented was limited by the small number of donors. Even with the large sequencing depth, rarefaction of the sorted-subset datasets indicated that sequencing was incomplete. Clonotypes shared by all four sorted-subset donors showed higher generation probabilities than non-shared clonotypes. Across a handful of donors, 4.5% to 6.5% of naive CD4, 3% to 3.5% of naive CD8, 2% to 2.5% of memory CD4, and approximately 0.4% of memory CD8 clonotypes were shared. Naive subsets generally had larger estimated clonotype richness than memory subsets did. Based on pairwise subsampling, the degree of clonotype sharing among donors was expected to be affected by sequencing depth. Sampling was restricted to blood, and TCR repertoires in tissues likely differ from the TCR repertoires found in blood.

CD8 naive samples were obtained by positive selection for CCR7 among CD45RO-negative cells, yielding a CD45RA+CCR7+ population from which TemRA cells were excluded. The donors were healthy, HIV-negative adults with no recently reported acute infections or vaccinations. Every donor was a Caucasian adult living in Nashville, Tennessee, USA. Blood was collected by leukapheresis, and PBMCs were isolated by Ficoll-Histopaque density gradient centrifugation and then cryopreserved in liquid nitrogen vapor phase. Analytical flow cytometry was used to check the purity and quantity of every magnetically sorted T cell population. From each sorted fraction, genomic DNA was isolated and quantified by UV absorbance on a Nanodrop 2000c. Notes on this clone: This receptor's antigen is unknown. Base qualities are not at hand, and no much larger clone is one base apart.

V drops 4 bases and J drops 1 base, leaving 11 bases in between. The CDR3 holds 14 amino acids from the cysteine to the phenylalanine. Of the read, only the CDR3 DNA is kept; its 42 bases are in frame from base 1. According to the germline V gene (reference sequence), CDR1 reads MNHNY and CDR2 reads SVGAGI. TCR CDR3 regions were amplified from genomic DNA by multiplex PCR using the deep immunoSEQ assay. Extracted genomic DNA from each cell subset was spread evenly across all wells of several immunoSEQ 96-well plates, with each plate serving as a replicate. Each replicate PCR for sorted subsets received around 200 ng genomic DNA, equal to roughly 29,000 T cell genomes. Purified libraries were quantified with a Qubit 3.0 fluorometer, sized on a Bioanalyzer 2100, and re-quantified with the KAPA Library Quantification kit. Each immunoSEQ 96-well plate was sequenced on its own single-read 150-cycle Illumina NextSeq 550 flow cell. The authors processed their data as follows. Because only junctional sequences without quality scores were contained in the immunoSEQ output, filtering matching that applied to full-length reads could not be performed. Sequences were annotated with PyIR, a Python wrapper for IgBLAST v1.9, and V/J genes and CDR3 were assigned using IMGT germline references. Reads with weak V/J assignments (E-value above 1e-6), missing CDR3, stop codons, out-of-frame junctions, or ambiguous translated residues were removed. V3J clonotypes were defined as sequences sharing an identical inferred V gene, J gene, and CDR3 amino acid sequence. To compute the percentage overlap between repertoires, the number of shared unique clonotypes was divided by the size of the smaller repertoire. RTK rarefaction, the Chao1 estimator, and Recon v2.1 estimates of unobserved clonotypes were used to assess repertoire richness. Generation probabilities were computed with OLGA for all TCRbeta clonotypes obtained by the gDNA method from a few donors. TCRdb holds this immuneACCESS table with in-frame rearrangements only. Some clones are missing; in checked studies, unresolved V genes explain under half, and the rest has no known cause. V and J calls and clone size are given by that table; D and trimming were obtained from the DNA. The sample table lists about 580,000 clones, roughly 98% of them with a count of one. More than 0.3% of the sample goes to the ten largest clones.

Sequencing was done on a sample of naive CD8+ T cells sorted from blood. The cell subset or site label of this sample denotes: CD45RA+CCR7+. The receptor was isolated from a man between 25 and 39 years old in good health. Recombination linked TRBV6-6 to TRBJ2-7; too little of a D gene remains to name it. The CDR3 region: CASSLVDVSYEQYF. The nucleotides read TGTGCCAGCAGTTTAGTGGACGTTTCCTACGAGCAGTACTTC.